The 8 T cell receptor beta chains below were found in one sample sequenced in a study of T cell repertoires in cytomegalovirus infection. TCRdb re-analysed the reads in MiXCR, keeping a single row per CDR3 protein. This sample carries about 890,000 distinct CDR3 sequences, roughly 30% of them seen once, and the ten largest clones take 10% to 15%. Their target antigens are unknown. Here the sequenced sample was cultured CD8+ T cells from PBMCs, taken from culture after CMV antigen stimulation. These receptors were taken from a human donor in good health (CMV status not recorded). Some clones in this sample may be carry-over from other donors' samples.

There are a few counts of this clonotype. The gene calls are TRBV6-5 and TRBJ1-2; D remains ambiguous. The CDR3 contains 15 residues. CDR1 and CDR2 from the germline V gene are MNHEY and SVGAGI. Trimming pared 0 bases from V and 1 base from J, leaving 9 bases between. The CDR3 is CASSYSTENNYGYTF. DNA of the CDR3: TGTGCCAGCAGTTACTCAACAGAGAATAACTATGGCTACACCTTC.

This clonotype was seen only a few times. The genes are TRBV6-6 and TRBJ2-1; 8 bases match TRBD1. The CDR3 is 13 amino acids. From germline, CDR1 is MNHNY and CDR2 SVGAGI (reference sequence). V gave up 7 bases and J gave up 8 bases; unmatched junction bases: 7. The CDR3 sequence: CASIMDREDEQFF. CDR3 DNA: TGTGCCAGCATTATGGACAGGGAAGATGAGCAGTTCTTC.

V usage is TRBV19 and J usage is TRBJ1-5; no clear D gene. This CDR3 is built from 18 residues. Deletions cut 1 base from V and 0 bases from J, with 16 bases between. CDR1 and CDR2 (germline): LNHDA, SQIVND (reference sequence). The CDR3 loop is CASSIGIPGLYSNQPQHF. The DNA of the CDR3 is TGTGCCAGTAGTATAGGGATCCCGGGCCTCTATAGCAATCAGCCCCAGCATTTT.

This clonotype was counted between two and nine times. J is TRBJ2-1 and V is TRBV19; D possibly corresponds to TRBD1 (6 bases). Germline CDR1 reads LNHDA; CDR2 reads SQIVND (reference sequence). CDR3 length: 13 amino acids. V was clipped by 6 bases and J by 8 bases, with 14 bases between them. This chain's CDR3 is CASRQGRTDEQFF. CDR3 DNA sequence: TGTGCCAGTAGGCAGGGGCGCACGGATGAGCAGTTCTTC.

This clonotype was observed a handful of times. J is TRBJ1-6 and V is TRBV10-1; a possible D gene is TRBD1 (6 bases). CDR1 WNHNN and CDR2 SYGVQD come from the germline V gene (reference sequence). The length of the CDR3 is 18 residues. The germline V and J ends were trimmed by 1 base and 0 bases, with 13 bases remaining between them. CDR3 protein: CASSEWTDVSSYNSPLHF. The CDR3 DNA reads as TGCGCCAGCAGTGAGTGGACAGACGTGAGCTCCTATAATTCACCCCTCCACTTT.

This clonotype appeared a few times. The chain links TRBV6-2 or TRBV6-3 to TRBJ2-7; tentative D call: TRBD1 (6 bases). There are 14 residues in the CDR3. Germline loops: CDR1 MNHEY, CDR2 SVGEGT. The V gene lost 8 bases and the J gene lost 5 bases, with 19 bases spanning the gap. For the CDR3, the DNA is TGTGCCAGCGGGGTTATGGCAGGGGCTGACGAGCAGTACGTC. Protein sequence: CASGVMAGADEQYV.

The chain recombines TRBV27 with TRBJ1-6; D gene uncertain. The germline V gene encodes CDR1 MNHEY and CDR2 SMNVEV (reference sequence). The ends were cut back, 4 bases at V and 0 bases at J, with 19 bases in the middle. The CDR3 runs 19 residues. The CDR3 nucleotides are TGTGCCAGCAGTTCGTCCCCGGTCAATTGGGCCTCCTATAATTCACCCCTCCACTTT. Protein: CASSSSPVNWASYNSPLHF.

V gene TRBV3-1 combines with J gene TRBJ2-1, with 7 bases aligning to TRBD1. The V gene's germline CDR1 is LGHDT and CDR2 YNNKEL (reference sequence). The CDR3 covers 16 residues. The V gene end was trimmed by 3 bases and the J gene end by 10 bases; junction bases not matched to a gene: 15. The CDR3 here is CASSQPPTGLDVEQFF. CDR3 DNA: TGTGCCAGCAGCCAGCCGCCGACAGGGCTTGATGTAGAGCAGTTCTTC.